This TCR beta chain was sequenced during a study of regulatory T cells in long-lasting Graves disease. Study-level information: Persistent Graves' disease required over 5 years of antithyroid drugs and positive TSH receptor antibodies. Notes on the study in general: Newly diagnosed Graves' patients had higher TCR diversity than persistent ones. Preferential use of TRBV28, TRBJ1-2 and TRBJ2-5 was seen in persistent disease.

This clonotype was observed a handful of times. Antigen: not known. The time point was: persistent/refractory GD, antithyroid drugs over 5 years with positive TRAb. TCR sequences were obtained from RNA taken from PBMCs. For TCR beta, libraries came from iRepertoire HTBI primers and Arm-PCR of CDR3 regions. TCRdb re-called the multiplex PCR reads with MiXCR, one entry per CDR3 protein. Found here are about 660,000 distinct CDR3 sequences, about 32% of them singletons; the top ten hold around 42%. The germline V and J ends were trimmed by 0 bases and 1 base, with 7 bases remaining between them. This CDR3 is 14 amino acids long. Germline V gene sequence: CDR1 SGHRS, CDR2 YFSETQ.

The sequence derives from a female donor with Graves disease. The sequences come from peripheral blood mononuclear cells (PBMCs), collected when the disease was refractory, from a patient treated with antithyroid drugs. The V gene is TRBV5-1, the J gene TRBJ1-2; D call uncertain. As DNA, the CDR3 is TGCGCCAGCAGCTTGGCTCAGAGTAACTATGGCTACACCTTC. This gives the protein CASSLAQSNYGYTF.